This entry describes one T cell receptor (beta chain). Its cognate antigen has yet to be identified. Qualities for individual bases were not recorded, and no much larger clone is one base off. The junction shows trimming of 6 bases on V and 4 bases on J, plus 21 bases between the germline ends. The CDR3 holds 16 amino acids from the cysteine to the phenylalanine. Of the read, only the CDR3 DNA is kept; its 48 bases are in frame from base 1. CDR1 is given as MNHEY and CDR2 as SVGEGT, both from the germline V gene. The record originates from a study of vaccination and CD4 T cells after COVID-19 (dated by TCRdb to between 2021 and 2022). With regard to the full study: SARS-CoV-2 positivity had been established in the convalescent patients by nasal swab PCR, and mild disease was recorded in roughly ten of these patients and severe disease in one. The convalescent cohort comprised six males and four females, including two Hispanic individuals, seven Caucasians, two Asians and one multiracial person. Each participant got two doses of either the Pfizer-BioNTech BNT162b2 vaccine (n=8) or the Moderna mRNA-1273 vaccine (n=2). Post-COVID blood samples from convalescent patients were collected a median of approximately 100 days after diagnosis, with a range of roughly 30 to 170 days. Post-vaccine blood samples were taken a median of about 70 days after the second vaccine dose, with a range of roughly 14 to 241 days. Overlapping spike peptide pools from SARS-CoV-2 and from the common cold coronaviruses HCoV-NL63, HCoV-OC43 and HCoV-229E were used as culture stimuli. As controls, cultures received a CEFX viral epitope pool (the positive control), an HIV-1 Nef peptide pool (the negative control), or no peptide at all. In fewer than 12 COVID-19 convalescent patients and a few infection-naive healthy vaccine recipients, researchers compared the spike-specific CD4+ TCR repertoire from before mRNA vaccination with the repertoire from after. General findings and caveats noted by the study authors: Nearly all vaccine-specific clones in convalescent patients (304 of 307) were mono-reactive for SARS-CoV-2 spike rather than cross-reactive with common cold coronaviruses. The median number of SARS-CoV-2-reactive clonotypes rose from about 23 after infection to some 40 after vaccination, but the change was not significant. Only a relatively small number of convalescent patients were included in the study, and early timepoints following natural infection were not analyzed. In convalescent patients, a median approximately 83% of post-vaccine SARS-CoV-2-reactive clones were detected only after vaccination, suggesting vaccine-specific priming.

The sample's treatment or condition, from its label and the paper: roughly ten-day PBMC culture with coronavirus spike peptide pools or control peptides (ViraFEST assay). The ViraFEST assay, used in the study, expanded antigen-specific T cells with peptide pools and then identified the expanded clonotypes through TCR sequencing. The convalescent patients' positive SARS-CoV-2 PCR tests were from March to December 2020, which was before the Alpha, Beta and Delta variants emerged in the United States. PBMCs were cultured at about 2 million per well in IMDM supplemented with 5% human AB serum and 9 to 10 IU/ml IL-2, with roughly 9.5 ug/ml peptide pools added. Half of the culture medium was replaced with fresh IL-2-containing medium on days 3 and 7. CD4+ T cells were isolated after about nine days of culture through negative selection using the EasySep CD4+ T cell isolation kit. Ficoll-Paque Plus gradient centrifugation was used to isolate PBMCs from whole blood, and the isolated PBMCs were then either used fresh or cryopreserved at -140C. In general, triplicate wells were set up for every culture condition.

Library preparation used PCR. DNA from cultured CD4+ T cells underwent TCR sequencing with the Oncomine TCR Beta short-read assay at the Johns Hopkins FTIC core. The QIAamp micro DNA kit was used to extract genomic DNA from the cultured CD4+ T cells. The Oncomine TCR Beta libraries from cultured CD4+ T cells were pooled using unique dual indexes and then sequenced on an Illumina iSeq 100. The authors processed their data as follows. Non-productive sequences were removed, and CDR3s that did not start with C, did not end with F or W, or were shorter than 7 amino acids were discarded. The MANAFEST web application was used to identify antigen-specific clonotypes by comparing peptide-stimulated wells against reference wells and other culture wells. For a clone to be called positive, the clone needed an FDR below 0.05, an odds ratio above 5, and a productive frequency above 0.1% in at least two of three replicate wells. Clonotypes that were significantly expanded in both SARS-CoV-2 spike wells and at least one common cold coronavirus spike condition were defined as cross-reactive. Using R version 3.6.1, CDR3 homology was evaluated through Levenshtein distances (stringdist) along with unrooted phylogenetic trees (ape). TCRdb took the public reads, trimmed them with fastp at Q25, ran MiXCR for clone calling and kept in-frame beta chains. Rows are combined by CDR3 protein, so each entry shows the most common genes and DNA. What appears here as the V and J calls and clone size reflects TCRdb's work, not the paper's. Across this sample there are about 11,000 distinct CDR3 sequences, with approximately 73% seen only once. Around 7.7% of the sample is held by the ten biggest clonotypes.

Sequenced input: CD4+ T cells from blood, cultured in vitro. The V and J genes are TRBV6-2 or TRBV6-3 and TRBJ1-1, with a tentative D gene TRBD1 over 5 matching bases. The sequence derives from a human donor who had recovered from COVID-19. The CDR3 amino acid sequence is: CASSLRGKGGATEAFF. The DNA sequence reads TGTGCCAGCAGCCTACGGGGTAAGGGAGGGGCCACTGAAGCTTTCTTT.